This is a list of T cell receptor beta chains from one sample in a study of blood T cells in healthy people across ages. TCRdb re-called the 5' RACE reads through MiXCR, storing one row per CDR3 protein. The data show 550,000 to 650,000 distinct CDR3 sequences, about 28% seen once. These data are also associated with another study on T cells of mothers and their children.

Sequences were obtained from blood. The receptors derive from a boy aged 2-9 years in good health. CDR3s include the opening cysteine and the closing phenylalanine or tryptophan. D genes are given only for firm matches. Clone size is given for some rows only: seen once, a few or many times, or a class if the clone is expanded.

>TRBJ2-7|TRBV25-1|once|NA
TGTGCCAGCAGTGAATATCCTCGATCCGTCGAGCAGTACTTC
CASSEYPRSVEQYF
>TRBJ2-1|TRBV5-1|NA|NA
TGCGCCAGCAGCTACGGACAGGGACGGGATGGTAGCGGGAGATACTCCTACAATGAGCAGTTCTTC
CASSYGQGRDGSGRYSYNEQFF
>TRBJ1-5|TRBV4-1|NA|TRBD1
TGCGCCAGCAGCCAAGGACAGGGGGCCGGACAGCCCCAGCATTTT
CASSQGQGAGQPQHF
>TRBJ2-7|TRBV29-1|NA|NA
TGCAGCGTTGAGTTGGGCCCAGGTAGCTCCTACGAGCAGTACTTC
CSVELGPGSSYEQYF
>TRBJ2-1|TRBV12-3/TRBV12-4|few|NA
TGTGCCAGCAGTTTGAGCTTGAACGCGCTCCAGTTCTTC
CASSLSLNALQFF
>TRBJ2-1|TRBV10-3|NA|NA
TGTGCCATCAGTCGAGCGGGCACTGAGCAGTTCTTC
CAISRAGTEQFF
>TRBJ2-5|TRBV20-1|many|TRBD2
TGCAGTGCTAGAGGCGGAAGCGGGAGTATGGAGACCCAGTACTTC
CSARGGSGSMETQYF
>TRBJ2-7|TRBV20-1|NA|TRBD2
TGCAGTGCTAGAGACACCGGGACTAGCGGGCCTGTGGAGTACTTC
CSARDTGTSGPVEYF
>TRBJ1-1|TRBV4-1|NA|NA
TGCGCCAGCAGCCAAGCTCAGGGCACTGAAGCTTTCTTT
CASSQAQGTEAFF
>TRBJ1-1|TRBV29-1|NA|NA
TGCAGCGTTGTCTCAGGACCCGAGGGAGCTTTCTTT
CSVVSGPEGAFF
>TRBJ2-1|TRBV7-8|few|TRBD2
TGTGCCAGCAGCCAAAGACTAGCGGGGGGGAGGGATGAGCAGTTCTTC
CASSQRLAGGRDEQFF
>TRBJ2-1|TRBV5-6|few|NA
TGTGCCAGCAGCTTGGCCCTTGCGGGCTTCTACAATGAGCAGTTCTTC
CASSLALAGFYNEQFF